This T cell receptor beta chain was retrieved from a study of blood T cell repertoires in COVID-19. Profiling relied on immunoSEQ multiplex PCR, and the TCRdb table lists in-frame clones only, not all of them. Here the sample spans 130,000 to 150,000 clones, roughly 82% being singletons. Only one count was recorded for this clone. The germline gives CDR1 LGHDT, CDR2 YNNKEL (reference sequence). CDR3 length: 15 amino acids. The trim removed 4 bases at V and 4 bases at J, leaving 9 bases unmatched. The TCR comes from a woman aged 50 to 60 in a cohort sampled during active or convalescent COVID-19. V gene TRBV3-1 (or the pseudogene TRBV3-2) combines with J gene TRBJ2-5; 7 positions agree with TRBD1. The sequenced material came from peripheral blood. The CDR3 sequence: CASSPLGQLGETQYF. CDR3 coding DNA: TGTGCCAGCAGCCCCTTGGGACAGCTAGGAGAGACCCAGTACTTC.